The 13 T cell receptor beta chains presented below share a single source sample, sequenced in a study of control samples from healthy donors and cancer patients. TCRdb keeps only in-frame clones here, not all; method: immunoSEQ multiplex PCR. The sample lists tens of thousands of clones; 91% were seen once. The sample taken for sequencing was blood. These receptors originate from a woman in her thirties in good health.

The chain couples TRBV6-1 to TRBJ1-6; D is ambiguous. CDR3 length equals 18 residues. Per the germline V gene, CDR1 is MNHNS and CDR2 is SASEGT. Between the trimmed V and J ends, which lost 3 bases and 3 bases, there was a span of 18 bases. The DNA for the CDR3 is TGTGCCAGCAGTGATTACGGAGGTACAACGTTCTATAATTCACCCCTCCACTTT. This gives the protein CASSDYGGTTFYNSPLHF.

The gene calls are TRBV6-5 and TRBJ2-7; D remains unclear. Germline CDR1 and CDR2: MNHEY and SVGAGI. The V end was cut by 5 bases, the J end by 0 bases, with 14 bases between. The CDR3 loop spans 15 amino acids. In DNA form, the CDR3 reads TGTGCCAGCAGTCCGGTTGAAAGCCTCTCCTACGAGCAGTACTTC. Its translation: CASSPVESLSYEQYF.

This clone was seen once. This rearrangement joins TRBV3-1 (or the pseudogene TRBV3-2) to TRBJ2-2; TRBD2 matches at 8 bases. CDR1 and CDR2 from the germline V gene are LGHDT and YNNKEL (reference sequence). There are 18 residues in the CDR3. J lost 0 bases, V lost 4 bases, and 10 bases had no gene match. The CDR3 DNA is TGTGCCAGCAGCCCTCACCATAGCGGGAAGGCGAACACCGGGGAGCTGTTTTTT. This translates into CASSPHHSGKANTGELFF.

Written as DNA, the CDR3 is TGTGCCAGCAGTTACGGACAGGGCGGGAAAGCTTTCTTT. The encoded protein is CASSYGQGGKAFF. The rearrangement joins TRBV11-2 to TRBJ1-1, with 8 nucleotides matching TRBD1. Germline V lookup: CDR1 SGHAT, CDR2 FQNNGV. The CDR3 contains 13 residues. The trim removed 6 bases at V and 9 bases at J, leaving 9 bases unmatched. Full variable domain (outside the CDR3, taken from reference TRBV11-2 and TRBJ1-1): EAGVAQSPRYKIIEKRQSVAFWCNPISGHATLYWYQQILGQGPKLLIQFQNNGVVDDSQLPKDRFSAERLKGVDSTLKIQPAKLEDSAVYLCASSYGQGGKAFFGQGTRLTVV.

The chain has TRBV28 and TRBJ1-2, with D perhaps matching TRBD1 (6 bases). Between the trimmed V and J ends, which lost 6 bases and 0 bases, there was a span of 14 bases. The germline CDR1 and CDR2 sequences are MDHEN and SYDVKM. This CDR3 has 15 residues. The CDR3 DNA is TGTGCCAGCAGAGTACAGGGAGGAGCTAACTATGGCTACACCTTC. This sequence encodes CASRVQGGANYGYTF.

The chain has TRBV7-9 and TRBJ1-2, with a weak D call TRBD1 (6 bases). V was trimmed by 5 bases and J by 6 bases, leaving 16 bases between them. The CDR3 consists of 14 residues. Germline CDR1 is SEHNR and CDR2 is FQNEAQ (reference sequence). This chain's CDR3 is CASSLITHRDGYTF. DNA of the CDR3: TGTGCCAGCAGCCTGATTACACACAGGGATGGCTACACCTTC.

The CDR3 sequence: CASSLSGNIQYF. The CDR3 region has the DNA TGTGCCAGCAGCTTATCCGGGAACATTCAGTACTTC. V and J are TRBV11-3 and TRBJ2-4; D is unresolved. The CDR3 extends over 12 amino acids. With 2 bases removed from V and 7 bases from J, the gap between germline ends came to 6 bases. In germline, CDR1 is SGHNT, CDR2 YENEEA.

The chain employs TRBV7-2 and TRBJ1-2; D is uncertain. V shed 3 bases and J shed 8 bases, with 13 bases lying between them. The CDR3 covers 13 residues. The germline V gene has CDR1 SGHTA and CDR2 FQGNSA. As DNA, the CDR3 is TGTGCCAGCAGCTTCTCGGCCCCCCAGGGCTACACCTTC. Its translation is CASSFSAPQGYTF.

The chain is built from TRBV3-1 (or the pseudogene TRBV3-2) and TRBJ2-2; D may be TRBD1 or TRBD2 (5 bases each). From germline, CDR1 is LGHDT and CDR2 YNNKEL (reference sequence). Trimming left V 4 bases short and J 2 bases short, with 14 bases between. The length of the CDR3 is 16 residues. The CDR3 reads CASSRLKTVNTGELFF. The CDR3, as DNA: TGTGCCAGCAGCCGACTAAAGACAGTTAACACCGGGGAGCTGTTTTTT.

The chain joins TRBV30 to TRBJ1-1; D might be TRBD1 (6 bases). Trimming cost V 3 bases and J 2 bases, with 10 bases left between them. In germline, CDR1 is GTSNPN, CDR2 SVGIG (reference sequence). This CDR3 contains 13 residues. CDR3 DNA sequence: TGTGCCTGGAGGACAGGCCTTAACACTGAAGCTTTCTTT. It specifies CAWRTGLNTEAFF.

This chain connects TRBV5-4 to TRBJ2-7; TRBD2 agrees at 9 bases. The CDR3 length is 14 residues. Trimming cost V 4 bases and J 2 bases; bases outside gene matches: 4. Germline V gives CDR1 SGHNT, CDR2 YYREEE (reference sequence). This chain's CDR3 is CASSGGLAPYEQYF. The CDR3 nucleotides are TGTGCCAGCAGCGGGGGACTAGCCCCCTACGAGCAGTACTTC.

CDR3 DNA: TGCGCCAGCAGCCCCGACAGGATTCCCTACGAGCAGTACTTC. Translated: CASSPDRIPYEQYF. The genes are TRBV23-1 and TRBJ2-7; a possible D gene is TRBD1 (6 bases). TRBV23-1 is an ORF for which the function is uncertain. V lost 6 bases to trimming and J lost 2 bases, with 14 bases between them. The CDR3 length is 14 residues.

The chain uses TRBV19 and TRBJ1-3; D possibly corresponds to TRBD1 (6 bases). Trimming took 7 bases from V and 2 from J, leaving 12 bases between them. CDR1 is LNHDA, CDR2 SQIVND, per germline (reference sequence). CDR3 length equals 14 residues. The chain's CDR3 is CASMRGGAGNTIYF. Written as DNA, the CDR3 is TGTGCCAGTATGCGAGGGGGAGCTGGAAACACCATATATTTT.